One sample yielded the 8 T cell receptor beta chains listed below, sequenced in a study of cytomegalovirus exposure and HLA in healthy donors. The primer mix had 60 Vbeta and 13 Jbeta primers. Some clones are missing from TCRdb's copy, which holds only in-frame ones; the method was immunoSEQ multiplex PCR. The profile shows roughly 180,000 clones, about 82% of them singletons. The sequenced material came from PBMCs. Every receptor here comes from a male donor in good health and CMV-seronegative.

The J gene is TRBJ1-1, the V gene TRBV9; D possibly corresponds to TRBD1 (5 bases). The germline gives CDR1 SGDLS, CDR2 YYNGEE. CDR3 length equals 14 residues. Trimming left V 2 bases short and J 0 bases short, with 8 bases between. DNA for the CDR3: TGTGCCAGCAGCGTTGGACATCTGAACACTGAAGCTTTCTTT. Translation: CASSVGHLNTEAFF. Together with reference TRBV9 and TRBJ1-1, the CDR3 gives the full variable domain: DSGVTQTPKHLITATGQRVTLRCSPRSGDLSVYWYQQSLDQGLQFLIQYYNGEERAKGNILERFSAQQFPDLHSELNLSSLELGDSALYFCASSVGHLNTEAFFGQGTRLTVV.

The chain uses TRBV19 and TRBJ1-1; tentatively, D is TRBD1 (5 bases). CDR3 length: 10 amino acids. Germline CDR1 is LNHDA and CDR2 is SQIVND (reference sequence). Trimming shortened V by 11 bases and J by 4 bases, and 8 bases separated the two germline ends. The CDR3: CAPRGTEAFF. CDR3 coding DNA: TGTGCCCCTAGGGGCACTGAAGCTTTCTTT.

This chain links TRBV6-5 with TRBJ1-5; no clear D. The CDR3 has 15 amino acids. The V gene lost 2 bases and the J gene lost 4 bases, with 12 bases spanning the gap. Germline V gene sequence: CDR1 MNHEY, CDR2 SVGAGI. In nucleotides, the CDR3 is TGTGCCAGCAGTTACGATCAGGCCTCGAATCAGCCCCAGCATTTT. Translated, it gives CASSYDQASNQPQHF.

The chain links TRBV2 to TRBJ1-1, with D tentatively TRBD1 (6 bases). Germline CDR1 SNHLY, CDR2 FYNNEI. The V gene lost 6 bases and the J gene lost 4 bases, with 12 bases spanning the gap. CDR3 length equals 13 residues. The CDR3 DNA reads as TGTGCCAGCAGATCCGGGACACCCACTGAAGCTTTCTTT. Translating gives CASRSGTPTEAFF.

The chain recombines TRBV19 with TRBJ2-7; D is possibly TRBD2 (7 bases). From germline, CDR1 is LNHDA and CDR2 SQIVND (reference sequence). The CDR3 contains 14 residues. V lost 4 bases to trimming and J lost 0 bases, with 10 bases between them. The CDR3: CASSKGGSSYEQYF. As DNA, the CDR3 is TGTGCCAGTAGTAAGGGGGGGAGCTCCTACGAGCAGTACTTC. Full variable domain (rest looked up from reference TRBV19 and TRBJ2-7): DGGITQSPKYLFRKEGQNVTLSCEQNLNHDAMYWYRQDPGQGLRLIYYSQIVNDFQKGDIAEGYSVSREKKESFPLTVTSAQKNPTAFYLCASSKGGSSYEQYFGPGTRLTVT.

This chain connects TRBV19 to TRBJ1-1; D remains ambiguous. The V end lost 5 bases, the J end lost 3 bases, and 16 bases lay between the germline ends. The CDR3 has 15 residues. The germline CDR1 and CDR2 sequences are LNHDA and SQIVND (reference sequence). The chain's CDR3 is CASSPIGGKHTEAFF. The CDR3 bases are TGTGCCAGTAGTCCCATTGGAGGGAAGCACACTGAAGCTTTCTTT. Drawing the rest from reference TRBV19 and TRBJ1-1, the complete variable domain is DGGITQSPKYLFRKEGQNVTLSCEQNLNHDAMYWYRQDPGQGLRLIYYSQIVNDFQKGDIAEGYSVSREKKESFPLTVTSAQKNPTAFYLCASSPIGGKHTEAFFGQGTRLTVV.

The V gene is TRBV6-5, the J gene TRBJ1-3; D remains ambiguous. The CDR3 is 14 residues long. The germline CDR1 and CDR2 sequences are MNHEY and SVGAGI. The V end lost 9 bases, the J end lost 4 bases, and 16 bases lay between the germline ends. CDR3: CASGRDLKGNTIYF. The CDR3 DNA follows: TGTGCCAGTGGGAGGGATTTGAAAGGAAACACCATATATTTT.

V is TRBV5-8 and J is TRBJ1-2; perhaps TRBD1 as D (6 bases). V lost 3 bases, J lost 7 bases, and 16 bases lay in between. Germline V CDR1 and CDR2: SGHTS, YDEGEE. This CDR3 region has 14 residues. The CDR3 sequence: CASSSTYRAGGYTF. The DNA of the CDR3 is TGTGCCAGCAGCTCAACCTACAGGGCCGGTGGCTACACCTTC. Variable domain in full (rest from reference TRBV5-8 and TRBJ1-2): EAGVTQSPTHLIKTRGQQATLRCSPISGHTSVYWYQQALGLGLQFLLWYDEGEERNRGNFPPRFSGRQFPNYSSELNVNALELEDSALYLCASSSTYRAGGYTFGSGTRLTVV.